This T cell receptor (beta chain) was retrieved from a study of cytomegalovirus exposure and HLA in healthy donors. General study points: Later findings reportedly placed an Asian-associated ancestry cluster below the approximately 670-donor mean for N-insertions. Some TCR beta chains (about 170 of them) were listed as cytomegalovirus-associated. An analysis was carried out at a later point. It showed that HLA-associated TCR beta chains were more clonally expanded than equally common non-associated chains.

In the PCR, 60 Vbeta and 13 Jbeta primers were used. TCRdb's table, derived via immunoSEQ multiplex PCR, lists solely in-frame clones and lacks some. This table holds 150,000 to 200,000 clones, about four fifths found once. Germline V gene data show CDR1 as LNHDA and CDR2 as SQIVND (reference sequence). Between the trimmed V and J ends, which lost 6 bases and 4 bases, there was a span of 14 bases. There are 14 residues in the CDR3. Each donor was healthy, and each was a bone marrow donor. A note on this clone: Antigen unknown.

The TCR was taken from a man in his late teens or twenties in good health and CMV-seronegative. The rearrangement joins TRBV19 to TRBJ2-3; weak D call: TRBD1 (8 bases). The sequencing sample was made of PBMCs. Written as DNA, the CDR3 is TGTGCCAGTAGCAACAGGGGGGGGGCAGATACGCAGTATTTT. Residues: CASSNRGGADTQYF.